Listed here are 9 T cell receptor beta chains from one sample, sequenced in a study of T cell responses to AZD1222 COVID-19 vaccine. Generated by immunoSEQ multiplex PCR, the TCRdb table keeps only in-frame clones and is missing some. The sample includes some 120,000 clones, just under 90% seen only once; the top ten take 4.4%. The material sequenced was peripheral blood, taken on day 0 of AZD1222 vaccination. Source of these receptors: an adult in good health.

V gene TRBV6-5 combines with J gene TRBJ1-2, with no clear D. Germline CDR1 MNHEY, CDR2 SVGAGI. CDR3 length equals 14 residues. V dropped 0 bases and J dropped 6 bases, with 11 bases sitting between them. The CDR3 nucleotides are TGTGCCAGCAGTTACTCGCGGACGGCCCATGGCTACACCTTC. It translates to CASSYSRTAHGYTF.

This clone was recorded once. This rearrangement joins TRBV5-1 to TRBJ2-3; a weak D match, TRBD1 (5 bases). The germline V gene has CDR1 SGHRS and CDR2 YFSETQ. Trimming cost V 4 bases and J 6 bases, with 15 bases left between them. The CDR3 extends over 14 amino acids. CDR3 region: CASSRQGSQDTQYF. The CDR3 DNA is TGCGCCAGCAGCCGGCAGGGCTCTCAGGATACGCAGTATTTT.

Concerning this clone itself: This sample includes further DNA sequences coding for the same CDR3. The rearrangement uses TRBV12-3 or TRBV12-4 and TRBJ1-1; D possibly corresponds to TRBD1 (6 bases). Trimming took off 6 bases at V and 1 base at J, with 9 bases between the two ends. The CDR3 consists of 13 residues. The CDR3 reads CASSLTGNTEAFF. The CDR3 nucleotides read TGTGCCAGCAGCCTGACAGGGAACACTGAAGCTTTCTTT.

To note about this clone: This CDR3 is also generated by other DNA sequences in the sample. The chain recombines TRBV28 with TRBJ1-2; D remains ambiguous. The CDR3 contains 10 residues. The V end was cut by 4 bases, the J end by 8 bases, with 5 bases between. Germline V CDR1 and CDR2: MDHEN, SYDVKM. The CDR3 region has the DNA TGTGCCAGCAGTTCCGGGGGCTACACCTTC. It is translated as CASSSGGYTF.

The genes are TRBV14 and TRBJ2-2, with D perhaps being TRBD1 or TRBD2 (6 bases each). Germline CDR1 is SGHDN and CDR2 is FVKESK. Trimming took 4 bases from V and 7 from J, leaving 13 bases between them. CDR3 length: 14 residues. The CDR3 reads CASSRSGGLGELFF. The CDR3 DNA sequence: TGTGCCAGCAGCCGGTCCGGGGGCCTCGGGGAGCTGTTTTTT. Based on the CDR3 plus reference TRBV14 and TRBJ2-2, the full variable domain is EAGVTQFPSHSVIEKGQTVTLRCDPISGHDNLYWYRRVMGKEIKFLLHFVKESKQDESGMPNNRFLAERTGGTYSTLKVQPAELEDSGVYFCASSRSGGLGELFFGEGSRLTVL.

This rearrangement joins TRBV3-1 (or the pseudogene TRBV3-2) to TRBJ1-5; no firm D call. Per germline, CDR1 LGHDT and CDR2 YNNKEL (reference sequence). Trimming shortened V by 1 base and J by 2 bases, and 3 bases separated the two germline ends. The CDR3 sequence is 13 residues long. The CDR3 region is CASSQGGNQPQHF. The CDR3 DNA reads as TGTGCCAGCAGCCAAGGCGGCAATCAGCCCCAGCATTTT.

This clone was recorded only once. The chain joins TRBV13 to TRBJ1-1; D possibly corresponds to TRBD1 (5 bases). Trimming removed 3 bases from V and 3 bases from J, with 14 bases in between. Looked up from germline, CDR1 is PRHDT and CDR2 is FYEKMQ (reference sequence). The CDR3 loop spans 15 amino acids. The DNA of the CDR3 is TGTGCCAGCAGCTTTCAACGGGGGAGAGACACTGAAGCTTTCTTT. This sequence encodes CASSFQRGRDTEAFF. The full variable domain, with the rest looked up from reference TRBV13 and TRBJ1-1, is AAGVIQSPRHLIKEKRETATLKCYPIPRHDTVYWYQQGPGQDPQFLISFYEKMQSDKGSIPDRFSAQQFSDYHSELNMSSLELGDSALYFCASSFQRGRDTEAFFGQGTRLTVV.

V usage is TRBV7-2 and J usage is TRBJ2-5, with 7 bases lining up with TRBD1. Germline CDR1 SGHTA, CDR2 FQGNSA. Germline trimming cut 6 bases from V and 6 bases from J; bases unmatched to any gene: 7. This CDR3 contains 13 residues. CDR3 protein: CASRPTGFKTQYF. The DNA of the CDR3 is TGTGCCAGCAGACCGACAGGGTTTAAGACCCAGTACTTC.

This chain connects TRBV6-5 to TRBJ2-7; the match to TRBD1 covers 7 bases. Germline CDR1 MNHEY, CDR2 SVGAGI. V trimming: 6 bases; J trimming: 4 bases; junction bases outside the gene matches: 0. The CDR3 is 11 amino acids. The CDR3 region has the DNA TGTGCCAGCAGGGGACAGTACGAGCAGTACTTC. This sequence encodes CASRGQYEQYF.